This T cell receptor (beta chain) was documented in a study of cytomegalovirus exposure and HLA in healthy donors. The V gene's germline CDR1 is GTSNPN and CDR2 SVGIG (reference sequence). V lost 5 bases and J lost 2, with 12 bases in between. The CDR3 consists of 13 residues. The primer mix had 60 Vbeta and 13 Jbeta primers. Generated by immunoSEQ multiplex PCR, the TCRdb table keeps only in-frame clones and is missing some. The table shows a few hundred thousand clones, with about 90% occurring only once. V and J are TRBV30 and TRBJ1-1; D unclear. Material for sequencing was PBMCs. The clonotype comes from a girl aged 2 to 10 in good health and CMV-seronegative. The CDR3 DNA reads as TGTGCCTGGGCCCCTGACACAAACACTGAAGCTTTCTTT. As protein: CAWAPDTNTEAFF.